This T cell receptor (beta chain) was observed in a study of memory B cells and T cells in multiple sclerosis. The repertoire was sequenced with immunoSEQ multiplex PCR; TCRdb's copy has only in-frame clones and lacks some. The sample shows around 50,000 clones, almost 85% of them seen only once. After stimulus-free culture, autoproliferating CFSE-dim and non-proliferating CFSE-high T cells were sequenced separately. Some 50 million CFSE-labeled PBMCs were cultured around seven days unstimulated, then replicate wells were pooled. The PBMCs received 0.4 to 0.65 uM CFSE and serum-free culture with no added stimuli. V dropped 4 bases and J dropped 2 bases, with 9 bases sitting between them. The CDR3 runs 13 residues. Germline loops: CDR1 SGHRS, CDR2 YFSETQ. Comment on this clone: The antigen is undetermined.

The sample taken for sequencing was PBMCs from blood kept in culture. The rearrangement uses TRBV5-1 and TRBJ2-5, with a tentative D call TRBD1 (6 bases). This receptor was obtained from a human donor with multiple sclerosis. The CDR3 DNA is TGCGCCAGCAGCGCGGACAGACAAGAGACCCAGTACTTC. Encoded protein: CASSADRQETQYF. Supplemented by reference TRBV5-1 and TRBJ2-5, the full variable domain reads KAGVTQTPRYLIKTRGQQVTLSCSPISGHRSVSWYQQTPGQGLQFLFEYFSETQRNKGNFPGRFSGRQFSNSRSEMNVSTLELGDSALYLCASSADRQETQYFGPGTRLLVL.